These 29 T cell receptor beta chains were all obtained from the same sample, sequenced in a study of T cell repertoires and HLA-DP antigens. Some clones are missing from TCRdb's copy, which holds only in-frame ones; the method was immunoSEQ multiplex PCR. The sample gives about 89,000 clones, about nine tenths of which show up once; roughly 1.6% is in the top ten. Antigens of these TCRs are unknown. Sequenced input: CD4+ T cells from PBMCs. The receptor source for this set is a man aged 50 or older in good health and CMV-seronegative.

The genes are TRBV5-4 and TRBJ1-2; 7 nucleotides align to TRBD1. The CDR3 is 15 amino acids. CDR1 and CDR2 from the germline V gene are SGHNT and YYREEE (reference sequence). J gave up 4 bases and V 2 bases, and 8 bases lay outside the gene matches. CDR3 in amino acids: CASSFGQEGPYGYTF. The CDR3 bases are TGTGCCAGCAGCTTCGGACAGGAGGGGCCCTATGGCTACACCTTC.

V is TRBV6-1 and J is TRBJ1-1; the D gene is possibly TRBD1 (5 bases). V was clipped by 6 bases and J by 1 base, with 6 bases between them. Germline-derived CDR1 and CDR2 are MNHNS and SASEGT. This CDR3 has 12 amino acids. The CDR3 loop is CASSGQNTEAFF. The DNA for the CDR3 is TGTGCCAGCAGCGGACAGAACACTGAAGCTTTCTTT.

This chain uses TRBV10-3 with TRBJ2-1, with 9 bases fitting TRBD1. The CDR3 is 13 amino acids. Germline lookup yields CDR1 ENHRY and CDR2 SYGVKD. After removal of 6 bases from V and 7 bases from J, the junction contained 4 bases not matched to a gene. The CDR3 DNA sequence: TGTGCCATCAGGACGGACAGGGGAAATGAGCAGTTCTTC. It is translated as CAIRTDRGNEQFF.

This clone has a single count. This sequence joins TRBV5-8 and TRBJ1-5; 7 bases are shared with TRBD1. J was trimmed by 4 bases and V by 2 bases; bases with no gene match: 6. Germline V lookup: CDR1 SGHTS, CDR2 YDEGEE. The CDR3 length is 15 residues. The CDR3 DNA is TGTGCCAGCAGCTTCACCGGGACAGCAAATCAGCCCCAGCATTTT. This translates into CASSFTGTANQPQHF.

The V call is TRBV18, the J call TRBJ2-7; D unclear. CDR3 length equals 13 residues. V shed 1 base and J shed 2 bases, with 6 bases lying between them. Germline CDR1 is KGHSH and CDR2 is LQKENI. The CDR3, as DNA: TGTGCCAGCTCACCACTCGAAACCTACGAGCAGTACTTC. Residues: CASSPLETYEQYF.

The chain employs TRBV4-1 and TRBJ1-2; D is unresolved. V lost 1 base, J lost 1 base, and 7 bases lay in between. This CDR3 is 14 amino acids long. From germline, CDR1 is MGHRA and CDR2 YSYEKL. CDR3 sequence: CASSQVGNNYGYTF. DNA of the CDR3: TGCGCCAGCAGCCAAGTCGGGAATAACTATGGCTACACCTTC.

The V call is TRBV27, the J call TRBJ2-7; tentatively, D is TRBD2 (7 bases). The CDR3 has 14 residues. Germline V CDR1 and CDR2: MNHEY, SMNVEV (reference sequence). Trimming took off 8 bases at V and 3 bases at J, with 17 bases between the two ends. The chain's CDR3 is CASSGAGTNYEQYF. The CDR3 DNA reads as TGTGCCAGCTCAGGGGCAGGGACTAACTACGAGCAGTACTTC.

The chain has TRBV7-3 and TRBJ1-1; maybe TRBD1 (6 bases). Trimming shortened V by 5 bases and J by 3 bases, and 13 bases separated the two germline ends. Germline V gene sequence: CDR1 SGHTA, CDR2 FQGTGA. CDR3 length equals 14 residues. The DNA of the CDR3 is TGTGCCAGCAGCCTACAGGGACTCGACACTGAAGCTTTCTTT. It encodes CASSLQGLDTEAFF.

This chain joins TRBV29-1 and TRBJ2-3; D is ambiguous. V was cut by 6 bases and J by 2 bases, with 12 bases left in between. This CDR3 is built from 13 residues. The germline V gene has CDR1 SQVTM and CDR2 ANQGSEA. The CDR3 bases are TGCAGCGTCGCCGGCCAGTACACAGATACGCAGTATTTT. Its translation is CSVAGQYTDTQYF.

This clone was counted once. This sequence joins TRBV7-8 and TRBJ2-7, with D perhaps assigned TRBD1 or TRBD2 (5 bases each). Trimming pared 4 bases from V and 0 bases from J, leaving 10 bases between. The germline V gene encodes CDR1 SGHVS and CDR2 FQNEAQ. The CDR3 loop spans 14 amino acids. CDR3 residues: CASSSGTASYEQYF. The CDR3 DNA reads TGTGCCAGCAGCTCGGGGACGGCCTCCTACGAGCAGTACTTC.

Only one count was recorded for this clone. This rearrangement joins TRBV13 to TRBJ2-3, with 7 bases aligning to TRBD1. The germline gives CDR1 PRHDT, CDR2 FYEKMQ (reference sequence). Trimming cost V 0 bases and J 0 bases; bases outside gene matches: 6. The CDR3 totals 17 residues. The CDR3 is CASSLGRGRGSTDTQYF. The DNA for the CDR3 is TGTGCCAGCAGCTTAGGAAGGGGGCGCGGGAGCACAGATACGCAGTATTTT.

The chain recombines TRBV11-1 with TRBJ2-6; no clear D. Trimming left V 3 bases short and J 1 base short, with 7 bases between. Germline V gene sequence: CDR1 SGHAT, CDR2 FQDESV (reference sequence). The CDR3 length is 15 residues. The CDR3 DNA reads TGTGCCAGCAGCTTCCGGGTTTCTGGGGCCAACGTCCTGACTTTC. It is translated as CASSFRVSGANVLTF.

Comments on this clone: In the same sample, other DNA sequences code for this CDR3. The chain recombines TRBV5-1 with TRBJ2-5; D is ambiguous. The germline V gene has CDR1 SGHRS and CDR2 YFSETQ. Trimming removed 2 bases from V and 3 bases from J, with 2 bases in between. The CDR3 sequence is 11 residues long. The CDR3 region has the DNA TGCGCCAGCAGCTTAGAAGAGACCCAGTACTTC. Protein product: CASSLEETQYF.

The V call is TRBV19, the J call TRBJ2-7; D may match TRBD1 or TRBD2 (6 bases each). Per germline, CDR1 LNHDA and CDR2 SQIVND (reference sequence). The CDR3 sequence is 13 residues long. With 2 bases removed from V and 5 bases from J, the gap between germline ends came to 10 bases. The CDR3: CASSIPGANEQYF. DNA for the CDR3: TGTGCCAGTAGTATACCGGGGGCCAACGAGCAGTACTTC. The whole variable domain, filled in from reference TRBV19 and TRBJ2-7, reads DGGITQSPKYLFRKEGQNVTLSCEQNLNHDAMYWYRQDPGQGLRLIYYSQIVNDFQKGDIAEGYSVSREKKESFPLTVTSAQKNPTAFYLCASSIPGANEQYFGPGTRLTVT.

The chain links TRBV9 to TRBJ2-1; 11 nucleotides align to TRBD1. In germline, CDR1 is SGDLS, CDR2 YYNGEE. There are 15 residues in the CDR3. Trimming took 5 bases from V and 6 from J; bases not matched to a gene: 7. In nucleotides, the CDR3 is TGTGCCAGCAGTCGCCGGGACAGGGGGAGCAATGAGCAGTTCTTC. Translating it yields CASSRRDRGSNEQFF.

This clone was seen a handful of times. The V and J genes are TRBV18 and TRBJ2-6, with no clear D. The germline V gene encodes CDR1 KGHSH and CDR2 LQKENI. V was pared by 6 bases and J by 3 bases, with 6 bases between. The CDR3 is 13 amino acids. The CDR3 nucleotides read TGTGCCAGCTCCCTAGATGGGGCCAACGTCCTGACTTTC. It yields the protein CASSLDGANVLTF.

J is TRBJ1-5 and V is TRBV15, with D tentatively TRBD1 (5 bases). The V gene's germline CDR1 is LNHNV and CDR2 YYDKDF (reference sequence). Between the trimmed V and J ends, which lost 1 base and 0 bases, there was a span of 7 bases. The CDR3 has 15 amino acids. CDR3 sequence (DNA): TGTGCCACCAGCAGAGCGGGGGGTAGCAATCAGCCCCAGCATTTT. It codes for CATSRAGGSNQPQHF. The full variable domain, its missing parts supplied by reference TRBV15 and TRBJ1-5, is DAMVIQNPRYQVTQFGKPVTLSCSQTLNHNVMYWYQQKSSQAPKLLFHYYDKDFNNEADTPDNFQSRRPNTSFCFLDIRSPGLGDTAMYLCATSRAGGSNQPQHFGDGTRLSIL.

CDR3: CASSPRSQSSYEQYF. The DNA for the CDR3 is TGTGCCAGCAGCCCGCGTAGCCAAAGCTCCTACGAGCAGTACTTC. The V gene is TRBV25-1, the J gene TRBJ2-7; unclear D gene. The CDR3 consists of 15 residues. The germline CDR1 and CDR2 sequences are MGHDK and SYGVNS. Trimming pared 6 bases from V and 0 bases from J, leaving 15 bases between.

The V gene is TRBV27, the J gene TRBJ2-3; TRBD2 aligns across 16 bases. The CDR3 totals 18 residues. The ends lost 5 bases at V and 6 bases at J; junction bases unmatched: 11. Germline CDR1 MNHEY, CDR2 SMNVEV (reference sequence). The CDR3 DNA reads as TGTGCCAGCAGTCAACCGGGACTAGCGGGAGGGCCGGCTGATACGCAGTATTTT. It yields the protein CASSQPGLAGGPADTQYF.

The sample holds one count of this clone. CDR3 nucleotides: TGTGCCAGATTTGGACCGAACACCGGGGAGCTGTTTTTT. Protein sequence: CARFGPNTGELFF. The rearrangement joins TRBV6-1 to TRBJ2-2; D gene uncertain. This CDR3 region has 13 residues. Trimming removed 9 bases at V and 0 bases at J, with 8 bases between. The V gene's germline CDR1 is MNHNS and CDR2 SASEGT.

This chain joins TRBV5-1 and TRBJ1-3; no clear D gene. Looked up from germline, CDR1 is SGHRS and CDR2 is YFSETQ. Trimming pared 0 bases from V and 0 bases from J, leaving 4 bases between. This CDR3 spans 14 amino acids. The CDR3 sequence: CASSLDLSGNTIYF. In DNA, the CDR3 is TGCGCCAGCAGCTTGGATCTCTCTGGAAACACCATATATTTT.

This clone was counted once. V and J are TRBV15 and TRBJ1-5, with TRBD1 as a possible D gene (6 bases). The CDR3 spans 14 residues. Germline loops: CDR1 LNHNV, CDR2 YYDKDF (reference sequence). The V end lost 6 bases, the J end lost 3 bases, and 12 bases lay between the germline ends. CDR3 nucleotide sequence: TGTGCCACCAGTTGGGGGCAAAACAATCAGCCCCAGCATTTT. Protein: CATSWGQNNQPQHF.

V is TRBV11-3 and J is TRBJ2-5; 9 nucleotides line up with TRBD2. V shed 4 bases, J shed 4 bases, and the junction held 10 bases outside the gene matches. Germline V CDR1 and CDR2: SGHNT, YENEEA. The CDR3 covers 16 residues. CDR3 in amino acids: CASSSGSAGGGETQYF. The CDR3 region has the DNA TGTGCCAGCAGCTCCGGATCTGCGGGAGGGGGAGAGACCCAGTACTTC.

This clone showed up just a few times. This chain uses TRBV2 with TRBJ1-4, with D uncertain. Germline CDR1 reads SNHLY; CDR2 reads FYNNEI. Deletions cut 7 bases from V and 0 bases from J, with 9 bases between. CDR3 size: 14 residues. CDR3 coding DNA: TGTGCCAGCAATGCAGCGACAACTAATGAAAAACTGTTTTTT. Translating it yields CASNAATTNEKLFF.

This sequence joins TRBV6-6 and TRBJ1-5, with D perhaps matching TRBD1 (5 bases). The CDR3 sequence is 16 residues long. V lost 2 bases, J lost 2 bases, and 13 bases lay in between. Germline V lookup: CDR1 MNHNY, CDR2 SVGAGI (reference sequence). This CDR3 reads CASSYPLGGGNQPQHF. The CDR3 DNA is TGTGCCAGCAGTTACCCGTTGGGGGGGGGCAATCAGCCCCAGCATTTT.

The gene calls are TRBV15 and TRBJ1-5; 9 bases match TRBD1. Germline CDR1 reads LNHNV; CDR2 reads YYDKDF (reference sequence). V dropped 3 bases and J dropped 3; count of bases not matched to a gene: 6. The CDR3 is made up of 16 amino acids. CDR3 nucleotides: TGTGCCACCAGCAGTGGCGACAGGGGGTTCAATCAGCCCCAGCATTTT. As protein: CATSSGDRGFNQPQHF. The entire variable domain, with the rest obtained from reference TRBV15 and TRBJ1-5, is as follows: DAMVIQNPRYQVTQFGKPVTLSCSQTLNHNVMYWYQQKSSQAPKLLFHYYDKDFNNEADTPDNFQSRRPNTSFCFLDIRSPGLGDTAMYLCATSSGDRGFNQPQHFGDGTRLSIL.

J is TRBJ2-5 and V is TRBV5-8; 8 positions agree with TRBD1. CDR3 length: 15 residues. V gave up 4 bases and J gave up 2 bases; unmatched junction bases: 7. Germline V CDR1 and CDR2: SGHTS, YDEGEE. CDR3 sequence: CASSLGQALQETQYF. CDR3 nucleotides: TGTGCCAGCAGCCTGGGACAGGCGTTACAAGAGACCCAGTACTTC.

V is TRBV11-2 and J is TRBJ2-3; 13 bases match TRBD2. The V and J ends lost 5 bases and 3 bases, in that order; junction bases with no gene match: 2. CDR1 is SGHAT and CDR2 is FQNNGV in the germline V gene. The CDR3 is 15 amino acids. Here the CDR3 reads CASSRLAGGTDTQYF. The CDR3 bases are TGTGCCAGCAGCCGACTAGCGGGAGGTACAGATACGCAGTATTTT.

The chain joins TRBV5-4 to TRBJ2-1, with 7 bases aligning to TRBD2. The CDR3 totals 16 residues. Per germline, CDR1 SGHNT and CDR2 YYREEE (reference sequence). Trimming removed 4 bases from V and 3 bases from J; junction bases left unmatched: 10. CDR3 coding DNA: TGTGCCAGCAGCAGGAACACGGGGAGGGGCTACAATGAGCAGTTCTTC. This gives the protein CASSRNTGRGYNEQFF.